The clone carrying this T cell receptor beta chain was seen at least ten times. From germline, CDR1 is SGHVS and CDR2 FQNEAQ. J lost 5 bases, V lost 5 bases, and 10 bases had no gene match. CDR3 length: 15 amino acids. These data originate in a study of low-dose radiotherapy and immunotherapy resistance in tumors. Study in general: Patients were treated with intravenous nivolumab at 240 mg every two weeks and were also dosed with ipilimumab at 1 mg/kg every six weeks. Patients took aspirin 300 mg by mouth once daily. This continued for four cycles, starting on cycle 1 day 1.

With TRAV- and TRBV-specific primers, first-strand cDNA was made, covering the alpha and beta chains. The PCR that amplified TCRs ran for 15 to 25 cycles, relying on a constant-region primer and a V-primer adapter. MiXCR, applied by TCRdb to the reads, yields one record per CDR3 protein. This sample has tens of thousands of distinct CDR3 sequences, with 20% to 25% found just once. Noted time point: before trial treatment. Source: PBMCs, taken before treatment. This receptor was identified in a male donor with prostate cancer. The rearrangement joins TRBV7-8 to TRBJ2-7; TRBD1 agrees at 9 bases. CDR3 loop: CASSRDGTGLDEQYF. CDR3 nucleotides: TGTGCCAGCAGCCGCGACGGGACAGGGCTAGACGAGCAGTACTTC.